This T cell receptor (beta chain) originates from a study of OX40 agonist ivuxolimab in advanced cancers. Study context: Each dose-escalation patient presented with hepatocellular carcinoma, melanoma, renal cell or head and neck cancer. From about 23 to 85 years was the age range, with a mean of around 56 years, and around 84% were male.

The study, taken as a whole, reports: At 0.1 to 3.0 mg/kg, CD4+ and CD8+ blood T cells expanded clonally by week 6.

Patients with autoimmune history or systemic immunosuppression were excluded. The CDR3 is 14 amino acids. V was trimmed by 2 bases and J by 4 bases, leaving 11 bases between them. The germline gives CDR1 MNHNS, CDR2 SASEGT. Only in-frame clones appear in the TCRdb table, and some are missing; sequencing was by immunoSEQ multiplex PCR. The sample holds 55,000 to 75,000 clones, roughly 80% seen once. Details on this clone: Antigen specificity is unknown.

This material consisted of CD4+ or CD8+ T cells sorted from blood, taken in a trial of the OX40 agonist ivuxolimab. The source is an adult with an advanced solid tumor such as melanoma, head and neck, liver or kidney cancer. This chain uses TRBV6-1 with TRBJ1-1; D might be TRBD1 (5 bases). CDR3 in DNA: TGTGCCAGCAGTGAAAGGGGTTGGGGCACTGAAGCTTTCTTT. This translates into CASSERGWGTEAFF.